These 15 T cell receptor beta chains were all obtained from the same sample, sequenced in a study of blood T cells in healthy people across ages. The second PCR ran roughly 6 to 11 cycles with a sample-barcoded 5' primer and J-beta primers. Via MiXCR, TCRdb re-called the 5' RACE reads, giving one row per CDR3 protein. In the table there are nearly 1 million distinct CDR3 sequences, roughly half of which are singletons. Input material: blood. Receptor source: a woman aged 60-75 years in good health.

Regarding this clonotype: A junction end diverges from the germline sequence, so it may reflect a read error. This chain connects TRBV5-1 to TRBJ2-1; 7 bases match TRBD2. Germline V CDR1 and CDR2: SGHRS, YFSETQ. There are 15 residues in the CDR3. The CDR3 reads CASSFGGGSYNEQFF. In nucleotides, the CDR3 is TGTGCCAGCAGTTTCGGGGGAGGGTCCTACAATGAGCAGTTCTTC. The full variable domain, its missing parts supplied by reference TRBV5-1 and TRBJ2-1, is KAGVTQTPRYLIKTRGQQVTLSCSPISGHRSVSWYQQTPGQGLQFLFEYFSETQRNKGNFPGRFSGRQFSNSRSEMNVSTLELGDSALYLCASSFGGGSYNEQFFGPGTRLTVL.

The CDR3 loop is CASSQDWQAPLHF. The CDR3 nucleotides are TGCGCCAGCAGCCAAGACTGGCAGGCACCCCTCCACTTT. The V and J genes are TRBV4-1 and TRBJ1-6, with D hard to call. This CDR3 has 13 residues. Trimming removed 0 bases at V and 11 bases at J, with 8 bases between. In germline, CDR1 is MGHRA, CDR2 YSYEKL.

The chain couples TRBV12-3 or TRBV12-4 to TRBJ1-2; TRBD1 might be the D (5 bases). Trimming stripped 7 bases from V and 8 bases from J, with 20 bases between. The CDR3 spans 14 residues. In DNA form, the CDR3 reads TGTGCCAGCACCACCGGGACTAGAATTTTCGGCTACACCTTC. Its protein product is CASTTGTRIFGYTF.

This clonotype has a handful of counts. The chain combines TRBV29-1 with TRBJ2-7, with 9 bases fitting TRBD1. The CDR3 is made up of 14 amino acids. Germline V gives CDR1 SQVTM, CDR2 ANQGSEA. The V segment lost 4 bases and the J segment 3 bases; nucleotides outside the gene matches: 7. The CDR3 region has the DNA TGCAGCGTTGTCATGCGGGACAGGGTCTACGAGCAGTACTTC. It codes for CSVVMRDRVYEQYF.

This clonotype was observed a handful of times. The chain carries TRBV4-2 and TRBJ2-6; 11 bases map to TRBD2. Germline V gene sequence: CDR1 LGHNA, CDR2 YNFKEQ. This CDR3 contains 20 residues. V dropped 4 bases and J dropped 0; count of bases not matched to a gene: 11. CDR3 sequence reads: CASSPISGRAWVSGANVLTF. The CDR3 DNA reads as TGTGCCAGCAGCCCGATTAGCGGGAGGGCCTGGGTCTCTGGGGCCAACGTCCTGACTTTC.

The chain uses TRBV11-1 and TRBJ2-7, with D possibly matching TRBD1 (5 bases). Germline values: CDR1 SGHAT, CDR2 FQDESV (reference sequence). The CDR3 extends over 14 amino acids. Trimming took 2 bases from V and 6 from J, leaving 14 bases between them. The CDR3, as DNA: TGTGCCAGCAGCTTATTGGACACCCTGAGCGAGCAGTACTTC. Amino acid sequence: CASSLLDTLSEQYF.

DNA for the CDR3: TGTGCCAGCAGTCAATCGGGCCACGGTCGTGGGCAGCATTTT. This gives the protein CASSQSGHGRGQHF. The rearrangement uses TRBV28 and TRBJ1-5; no firm D call. V dropped 5 bases and J dropped 13 bases, with 21 bases sitting between them. Germline values: CDR1 MDHEN, CDR2 SYDVKM. The CDR3 length is 14 residues.

The gene calls are TRBV20-1 and TRBJ2-1; TRBD2 matches 10 bases. Germline CDR1 DFQATT, CDR2 SNEGSKA (reference sequence). Trimming took 0 bases from V and 7 from J; bases not matched to a gene: 6. CDR3 length: 15 residues. The CDR3 region is CSAREGLALGNEQFF. In DNA, the CDR3 is TGCAGTGCTAGAGAGGGACTAGCGTTAGGAAATGAGCAGTTCTTC.

In this sample, this clonotype turned up a few times. CDR3 loop: CASITGKDSSPLHF. In DNA form, the CDR3 reads TGTGCCAGCATTACCGGGAAAGACAGTTCACCCCTCCACTTT. The rearrangement joins TRBV6-2 or TRBV6-3 to TRBJ1-6; D is possibly TRBD1 (5 bases). Trimming took 7 bases from V and 9 from J, leaving 16 bases between them. There are 14 residues in the CDR3. Germline V gene sequence: CDR1 MNHEY, CDR2 SVGEGT.

This sequence joins TRBV12-3 or TRBV12-4 and TRBJ1-2; D is unclear. Trimming took off 3 bases at V and 5 bases at J, with 28 bases between the two ends. This CDR3 comprises 19 residues. The CDR3 sequence is CASSLIVARSRMSGYGYTF. As DNA, the CDR3 is TGTGCCAGCAGTTTGATTGTGGCGAGGTCGCGGATGAGTGGATATGGCTACACCTTC.

The chain carries TRBV28 and TRBJ2-1, with D possibly being TRBD2 (7 bases). The germline V and J ends were trimmed by 7 bases and 4 bases, with 17 bases remaining between them. The CDR3 runs to 15 residues. Germline CDR1 MDHEN, CDR2 SYDVKM. The CDR3 sequence is CASTSGRGGYNEQFF. As DNA, the CDR3 is TGTGCCAGCACCTCTGGGAGGGGGGGGTACAATGAGCAGTTCTTC.

This sequence joins TRBV20-1 and TRBJ1-2; 7 bases map to TRBD1. Germline V gives CDR1 DFQATT, CDR2 SNEGSKA (reference sequence). This CDR3 has 13 residues. V trimming: 5 bases; J trimming: 0 bases; junction bases outside the gene matches: 3. The CDR3 DNA sequence: TGCAGTGCTGGGGACAGTTCTAACTATGGCTACACCTTC. Translated: CSAGDSSNYGYTF.

The rearrangement uses TRBV3-1 and TRBJ2-4; D is perhaps TRBD1 or TRBD2 (5 bases each). The J call may be faulty, since TRBJ2-7 better matches the DNA end. This CDR3 spans 15 amino acids. The germline CDR1 and CDR2 sequences are LGHDT and YNNKEL (reference sequence). CDR3 sequence (DNA): TGTGCCAGCAGCCAAAAGGGGACGGGACCCTACGAGCAGTACTTC. It encodes CASSQKGTGPYEQYF.

The sample holds a few counts of this clonotype. The V and J genes are TRBV30 and TRBJ2-3; D is uncertain. This CDR3 has 12 residues. Germline CDR1 is GTSNPN and CDR2 is SVGIG (reference sequence). V was shortened by 3 bases and J by 1 base, with 5 bases between the two germline ends. CDR3 loop: CAWSYGTDTQYF. The CDR3 DNA reads as TGTGCCTGGAGCTATGGCACAGATACGCAGTATTTT.

This clonotype has just a few counts. The chain links TRBV20-1 to TRBJ2-7, with 9 bases identical to TRBD1. This CDR3 has 15 residues. The germline CDR1 and CDR2 sequences are DFQATT and SNEGSKA (reference sequence). V dropped 5 bases and J dropped 6; count of bases not matched to a gene: 14. The DNA for the CDR3 is TGCAGTGCTCCCAACAGGGGGCTAGGGCCCGGCGAGCAGTACTTC. Translation gives CSAPNRGLGPGEQYF.